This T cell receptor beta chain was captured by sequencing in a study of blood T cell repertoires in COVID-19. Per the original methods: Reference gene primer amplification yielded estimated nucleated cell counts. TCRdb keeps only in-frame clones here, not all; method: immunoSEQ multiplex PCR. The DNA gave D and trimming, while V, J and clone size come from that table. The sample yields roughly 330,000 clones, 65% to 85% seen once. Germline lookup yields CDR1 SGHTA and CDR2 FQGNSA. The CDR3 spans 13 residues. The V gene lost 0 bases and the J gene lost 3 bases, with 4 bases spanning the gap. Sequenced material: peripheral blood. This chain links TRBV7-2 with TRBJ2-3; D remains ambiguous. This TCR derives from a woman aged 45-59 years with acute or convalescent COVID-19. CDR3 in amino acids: CASSLARTDTQYF. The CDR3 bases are TGTGCCAGCAGCTTAGCGAGAACAGATACGCAGTATTTT.